The 31 T cell receptor beta chains below come from one sample, sequenced in a study of blood T cell repertoires in COVID-19. The protocol was immunoSEQ multiplex PCR, while the TCRdb copy is restricted to in-frame clones and leaves out a portion. The data hold roughly 240,000 clones, with 65% to 90% observed a single time. The sequenced material came from peripheral blood. Receptor source: a woman in her seventies with acute or convalescent COVID-19.

This rearrangement joins TRBV27 to TRBJ1-2; the D gene is possibly TRBD1 (5 bases). The V end was cut by 5 bases, the J end by 2 bases, with 15 bases between. Germline V gene lookup returns CDR1 MNHEY and CDR2 SMNVEV (reference sequence). The CDR3 spans 15 residues. CDR3 protein: CASSRSRGFNYGYTF. In DNA form, the CDR3 reads TGTGCCAGCAGTCGGTCACGGGGGTTCAACTATGGCTACACCTTC.

V is TRBV15 and J is TRBJ1-2, with 7 positions matching TRBD1. V dropped 0 bases and J dropped 4; count of bases not matched to a gene: 8. The germline gives CDR1 LNHNV, CDR2 YYDKDF (reference sequence). The CDR3 consists of 16 residues. The DNA of the CDR3 is TGTGCCACCAGCAGAGACATCGGACAGGACTCCTATGGCTACACCTTC. This gives the protein CATSRDIGQDSYGYTF.

The rearrangement links TRBV6-2 or TRBV6-3 to TRBJ1-1, with TRBD1 matching over 9 bases. Per germline, CDR1 MNHEY and CDR2 SVGEGT. V lost 6 bases, J lost 0 bases, and 5 bases stayed unmatched. The CDR3 extends over 15 amino acids. The DNA of the CDR3 is TGTGCCAGCAGCTCTAGGGACAGGGTGAACACTGAAGCTTTCTTT. Translation gives CASSSRDRVNTEAFF.

The rearrangement uses TRBV6-4 and TRBJ2-1, with TRBD2 identical over 9 bases. The CDR3 totals 15 residues. Looked up from germline, CDR1 is MRHNA and CDR2 is SNTAGT. V trimming: 7 bases; J trimming: 9 bases; junction bases outside the gene matches: 13. For the CDR3, the DNA is TGTGCCAGCACCCCGGGGGCGGGGGGGCATGGTGAGCAGTTCTTC. Translating it yields CASTPGAGGHGEQFF.

The J gene is TRBJ1-1, the V gene TRBV3-1 (or the pseudogene TRBV3-2); D ambiguous. This CDR3 comprises 12 residues. CDR1 and CDR2 from the germline V gene are LGHDT and YNNKEL (reference sequence). The V gene lost 1 base and the J gene lost 4 bases, with 4 bases spanning the gap. For the CDR3, the DNA is TGTGCCAGCAGCCAAGTGGCCACTGAAGCTTTCTTT. Its protein is CASSQVATEAFF.

The V gene is TRBV5-1, the J gene TRBJ2-2; D is unresolved. CDR1 is SGHRS, CDR2 YFSETQ, per germline. Trimming pared 6 bases from V and 0 bases from J, leaving 6 bases between. The CDR3 has 13 amino acids. The DNA of the CDR3 is TGCGCCAGCACGTCAGCGAACACCGGGGAGCTGTTTTTT. Its protein product is CASTSANTGELFF.

This clone was detected only a few times. V usage is TRBV19 and J usage is TRBJ1-1; D perhaps matches TRBD1 (6 bases). V dropped 6 bases and J dropped 3 bases, with 11 bases sitting between them. Germline-derived CDR1 and CDR2 are LNHDA and SQIVND (reference sequence). The CDR3 is made up of 13 amino acids. CDR3 nucleotides: TGTGCCAGTAGGTCACCAGGGGACACTGAAGCTTTCTTT. Encoded protein: CASRSPGDTEAFF.

This clone was found once. The rearrangement links TRBV5-1 to TRBJ1-4; D not certain. Trimming left V 0 bases short and J 14 bases short, with 14 bases between. The CDR3 contains 13 residues. Germline V gene sequence: CDR1 SGHRS, CDR2 YFSETQ. CDR3 in amino acids: CASSLESGRRLFF. Here the CDR3 DNA reads TGCGCCAGCAGCTTGGAGTCGGGGAGGAGGCTGTTTTTT.

Only one count was recorded for this clone. The gene calls are TRBV6-5 and TRBJ2-1, with TRBD1 matching 7 bases. The CDR3 loop spans 14 amino acids. V was clipped by 9 bases and J by 2 bases; unmatched bases: 7. CDR1 is MNHEY and CDR2 is SVGAGI in the germline V gene. The CDR3 here is CASLQGSTYNEQFF. The CDR3 DNA follows: TGTGCCAGTTTACAGGGGTCTACCTACAATGAGCAGTTCTTC.

The chain recombines TRBV18 with TRBJ2-1; D is ambiguous. V lost 3 bases, J lost 2 bases, and 8 bases lay in between. The CDR3 is 14 amino acids. From germline, CDR1 is KGHSH and CDR2 LQKENI. Here the CDR3 reads CASSPPLTYNEQFF. The CDR3 nucleotides are TGTGCCAGCTCACCCCCCCTAACCTACAATGAGCAGTTCTTC.

This chain connects TRBV5-5 to TRBJ1-2; TRBD1 aligns across 11 bases. V was pared by 3 bases and J by 4 bases, with 11 bases of the junction left unmatched. The CDR3 totals 17 residues. CDR1 is SGHKS and CDR2 is YYEKEE in the germline V gene (reference sequence). The CDR3 DNA reads as TGTGCCAGCAGCTCCTTTTTAGGACAGGGGGCTGTCTATGGCTACACCTTC. It is translated as CASSSFLGQGAVYGYTF.

The chain recombines TRBV4-2 with TRBJ2-7; 11 bases are shared with TRBD2. From germline, CDR1 is LGHNA and CDR2 YNFKEQ. Losses at the gene ends were 0 bases for V and 3 bases for J; bases not matched to a gene: 4. The CDR3 spans 16 residues. In DNA form, the CDR3 reads TGTGCCAGCAGCCAAGATATTACTAGCGGGGGCTACGAGCAGTACTTC. It encodes CASSQDITSGGYEQYF.

The chain recombines TRBV6-5 with TRBJ1-1; D unclear. The length of the CDR3 is 13 residues. Germline CDR1 reads MNHEY; CDR2 reads SVGAGI. The V end was cut by 10 bases, the J end by 4 bases, with 16 bases between. CDR3: CATGRDFVTEAFF. CDR3 bases: TGTGCCACCGGGCGGGATTTCGTCACTGAAGCTTTCTTT.

V gene TRBV3-1 (or the pseudogene TRBV3-2) combines with J gene TRBJ2-1, with a tentative D call TRBD2 (6 bases). V was trimmed by 0 bases and J by 4 bases, leaving 13 bases between them. Germline V gives CDR1 LGHDT, CDR2 YNNKEL (reference sequence). CDR3 length equals 16 residues. The CDR3 protein is CASSQDVIRGYNEQFF. The CDR3 DNA sequence: TGTGCCAGCAGCCAAGATGTCATACGGGGGTACAATGAGCAGTTCTTC.

The CDR3 here is CASSVVAGTNTGELFF. Written as DNA, the CDR3 is TGTGCCAGCAGCGTAGTAGCGGGGACGAACACCGGGGAGCTGTTTTTT. V gene TRBV9 combines with J gene TRBJ2-2; 8 bases agree with TRBD2. The CDR3 is made up of 16 amino acids. The J segment lost 0 bases and the V segment lost 0 bases, leaving 1 base of the junction unmatched. The germline CDR1 and CDR2 sequences are SGDLS and YYNGEE.

This clone was seen only once. The rearrangement uses TRBV6-5 and TRBJ2-5, with a tentative D call TRBD1 (6 bases). Trimming removed 11 bases at V and 5 bases at J, with 21 bases between. This CDR3 has 14 amino acids. Germline V gene data show CDR1 as MNHEY and CDR2 as SVGAGI. CDR3 in DNA: TGTGCCGGCACCTACAGGGAAAGCGGCGAGACCCAGTACTTC. It encodes CAGTYRESGETQYF.

The chain uses TRBV27 and TRBJ1-4; 7 bases match TRBD1. Germline V gene sequence: CDR1 MNHEY, CDR2 SMNVEV (reference sequence). The CDR3 sequence is 14 residues long. The V segment lost 6 bases and the J segment 7 bases; nucleotides outside the gene matches: 8. CDR3 amino acids: CASSTTGIFEKLFF. DNA of the CDR3: TGTGCCAGCAGCACGACAGGGATTTTTGAAAAACTGTTTTTT.

V usage is TRBV5-4 and J usage is TRBJ2-5; 16 nucleotides match TRBD2. This CDR3 comprises 17 residues. CDR1 is SGHNT and CDR2 is YYREEE in the germline V gene (reference sequence). J gave up 5 bases and V 5 bases, and 9 bases lay outside the gene matches. The CDR3 reads CASSPPGLAGGRETQYF. The CDR3, as DNA: TGTGCCAGCAGTCCACCGGGACTAGCGGGGGGGCGCGAGACCCAGTACTTC. Full variable domain (outside the CDR3, taken from reference TRBV5-4 and TRBJ2-5): ETGVTQSPTHLIKTRGQQVTLRCSSQSGHNTVSWYQQALGQGPQFIFQYYREEENGRGNFPPRFSGLQFPNYSSELNVNALELDDSALYLCASSPPGLAGGRETQYFGPGTRLLVL.

The V and J genes are TRBV29-1 and TRBJ1-2; 8 positions agree with TRBD1. CDR3 length: 12 amino acids. Germline CDR1 reads SQVTM; CDR2 reads ANQGSEA. The CDR3 DNA sequence: TGCGGATCATTGGACAGGGTAAATGGCTACACCTTC. It codes for CGSLDRVNGYTF.

V and J are TRBV5-4 and TRBJ2-7; 8 bases agree with TRBD2. CDR3 length equals 15 residues. Germline CDR1 SGHNT, CDR2 YYREEE (reference sequence). V lost 0 bases to trimming and J lost 2 bases; unmatched junction nucleotides: 4. In DNA, the CDR3 is TGTGCCAGCAGCTTGGGCCAGCGGGGGACCTACGAGCAGTACTTC. Translated: CASSLGQRGTYEQYF. The variable domain in full, with the rest retrieved from reference TRBV5-4 and TRBJ2-7, is ETGVTQSPTHLIKTRGQQVTLRCSSQSGHNTVSWYQQALGQGPQFIFQYYREEENGRGNFPPRFSGLQFPNYSSELNVNALELDDSALYLCASSLGQRGTYEQYFGPGTRLTVT.

The rearrangement uses TRBV5-1 and TRBJ1-1, with D tentatively TRBD1 (6 bases). Germline loops: CDR1 SGHRS, CDR2 YFSETQ. The CDR3 totals 13 residues. V dropped 1 base and J dropped 4 bases, with 8 bases sitting between them. Written as DNA, the CDR3 is TGCGCCAGCAGCTTGATCAGGGGCACTGAAGCTTTCTTT. This gives the protein CASSLIRGTEAFF. The variable domain in full, with the rest retrieved from reference TRBV5-1 and TRBJ1-1, is KAGVTQTPRYLIKTRGQQVTLSCSPISGHRSVSWYQQTPGQGLQFLFEYFSETQRNKGNFPGRFSGRQFSNSRSEMNVSTLELGDSALYLCASSLIRGTEAFFGQGTRLTVV.

The chain carries TRBV28 and TRBJ1-4, with 8 bases fitting TRBD1. The CDR3 has 14 amino acids. After removal of 5 bases from V and 5 bases from J, the junction contained 4 bases not matched to a gene. Germline V lookup: CDR1 MDHEN, CDR2 SYDVKM. CDR3 nucleotide sequence: TGTGCCAGCAGTCCGGGACAGGAAAATGAAAAACTGTTTTTT. Translation gives CASSPGQENEKLFF.

The rearrangement uses TRBV7-9 and TRBJ2-7, with 8 bases identical to TRBD1. There are 14 residues in the CDR3. J gave up 3 bases and V 4 bases, and 5 bases lay outside the gene matches. Looked up from germline, CDR1 is SEHNR and CDR2 is FQNEAQ (reference sequence). CDR3 protein: CASSWAGQGYEQYF. Written as DNA, the CDR3 is TGTGCCAGCAGCTGGGCCGGACAGGGCTACGAGCAGTACTTC.

The chain combines TRBV6-6 with TRBJ1-5, with 8 bases identical to TRBD1. The CDR3 is 16 residues long. Germline V gene data show CDR1 as MNHNY and CDR2 as SVGAGI (reference sequence). Germline trimming cut 0 bases from V and 4 bases from J; bases unmatched to any gene: 5. Written as DNA, the CDR3 is TGTGCCAGCAGTTACTCGATAACAGGGGGAAATCAGCCCCAGCATTTT. It translates to CASSYSITGGNQPQHF.

This sequence joins TRBV21-1 and TRBJ1-1; the table's TRBD1 call for D was not verified on the DNA. TRBV21-1 represents a pseudogene. The CDR3 extends over 15 amino acids. CDR3 protein: CASTWDRGGNTEAFF. The CDR3 coding sequence is TGTGCCAGCACCTGGGACAGGGGAGGGAACACTGAAGCTTTCTTT.

This chain joins TRBV20-1 and TRBJ1-3; no clear D. V was shortened by 4 bases and J by 4 bases, with 5 bases between the two germline ends. The CDR3 contains 11 residues. CDR1 DFQATT and CDR2 SNEGSKA come from the germline V gene (reference sequence). CDR3 amino acids: CSATRGNTIYF. The CDR3 DNA is TGCAGTGCTACGCGAGGAAACACCATATATTTT.

The V gene is TRBV5-1, the J gene TRBJ1-2, with 7 bases identical to TRBD1. V lost 4 bases to trimming and J lost 5 bases; unmatched junction nucleotides: 8. The CDR3 spans 14 residues. CDR1 is SGHRS and CDR2 is YFSETQ in the germline V gene. The CDR3 sequence is CASSRTGTAYGYTF. The DNA for the CDR3 is TGCGCCAGCAGCCGGACCGGGACAGCATATGGCTACACCTTC.

The chain employs TRBV6-5 and TRBJ1-1, with D possibly being TRBD1 (6 bases). This CDR3 region has 12 residues. Germline CDR1 is MNHEY and CDR2 is SVGAGI. With 6 bases removed from V and 6 bases from J, the gap between germline ends came to 11 bases. CDR3 region: CASRYPGAEAFF. The CDR3 nucleotides read TGTGCCAGCAGATATCCAGGGGCTGAAGCTTTCTTT.

This chain connects TRBV24-1 to TRBJ1-2; D perhaps matches TRBD1 (5 bases). Germline CDR1 reads KGHDR; CDR2 reads SFDVKD. Trimming removed 3 bases from V and 6 bases from J, with 10 bases in between. The CDR3 is made up of 13 amino acids. The CDR3 loop reads CATSDPIRDGYTF. In nucleotides, the CDR3 is TGTGCCACCAGTGATCCGATCAGGGATGGCTACACCTTC.

This chain joins TRBV14 and TRBJ1-6; D is perhaps TRBD1 (6 bases). V dropped 1 base and J dropped 4 bases, with 20 bases sitting between them. The CDR3 sequence is 19 residues long. The germline gives CDR1 SGHDN, CDR2 FVKESK. The CDR3 loop is CASSQGGRGSLSYNSPLHF. In nucleotides, the CDR3 is TGTGCCAGCAGCCAAGGGGGCAGGGGAAGCCTCTCTTATAATTCACCCCTCCACTTT.

The genes are TRBV5-4 and TRBJ2-3; TRBD2 matches 11 bases. J was trimmed by 2 bases and V by 6 bases; bases with no gene match: 8. Germline V lookup: CDR1 SGHNT, CDR2 YYREEE (reference sequence). The CDR3 loop spans 16 amino acids. In DNA, the CDR3 is TGTGCCAGCAAGGCAGGGACTAGCGGAGACACAGATACGCAGTATTTT. This gives the protein CASKAGTSGDTDTQYF.